The rows below give T cell receptor beta chains drawn from one sample of a study of T cell responses to AZD1222 COVID-19 vaccine. The data were produced by immunoSEQ multiplex PCR, yet TCRdb's version contains in-frame clones alone and is incomplete. The sample carries 150,000 to 180,000 clones, roughly nine tenths recorded once. The starting material was peripheral blood, obtained on day 0 of MenACWY control vaccination. Receptor source: an adult in good health. CDR3s include the opening cysteine and the closing phenylalanine or tryptophan. D genes are given only for firm matches. The size field is filled for only some rows; it gives once, few, many or a size class.

v_gene: TRBV7-9
d_gene: -
j_gene: TRBJ2-7
abundance: -
CDR3aa: CASSLGDFSSYEQYF
CDR3nt: TGTGCCAGCAGCTTAGGGGACTTTAGCTCCTACGAGCAGTACTTC

v_gene: TRBV6-5
d_gene: -
j_gene: TRBJ1-1
abundance: -
CDR3aa: CASSGGFEAFF
CDR3nt: TGTGCCAGCAGCGGGGGCTTCGAAGCTTTCTTT

v_gene: TRBV28
d_gene: TRBD1
j_gene: TRBJ1-4
abundance: -
CDR3aa: CASNAKVGQEDEKLFF
CDR3nt: TGTGCCAGCAACGCTAAGGTGGGACAGGAAGATGAAAAACTGTTTTTT

v_gene: TRBV28
d_gene: -
j_gene: TRBJ1-2
abundance: few
CDR3aa: CASSATPPNYGYTF
CDR3nt: TGTGCCAGCAGTGCGACTCCTCCGAACTATGGCTACACCTTC

v_gene: TRBV6-6
d_gene: -
j_gene: TRBJ2-2
abundance: once
CDR3aa: CAGNNGPGAGELFF
CDR3nt: TGTGCCGGTAATAATGGTCCAGGGGCCGGGGAGCTGTTTTTT

v_gene: TRBV20-1
d_gene: -
j_gene: TRBJ2-7
abundance: once
CDR3aa: CSASIRAGISYEQYF
CDR3nt: TGCAGTGCTAGTATCCGGGCGGGAATCTCCTACGAGCAGTACTTC

v_gene: TRBV7-2
d_gene: -
j_gene: TRBJ1-2
abundance: -
CDR3aa: CASSLDMTILNYGYTF
CDR3nt: TGTGCCAGCAGCTTAGATATGACAATCCTTAACTATGGCTACACCTTC

v_gene: TRBV3-1/TRBV3-2
d_gene: TRBD1
j_gene: TRBJ2-7
abundance: once
CDR3aa: CASSQTPATGTGVHEQYF
CDR3nt: TGTGCCAGCAGCCAGACCCCAGCGACCGGGACAGGGGTCCACGAGCAGTACTTC

v_gene: TRBV24-1
d_gene: TRBD1
j_gene: TRBJ2-3
abundance: -
CDR3aa: CATSETGGGTDTQYF
CDR3nt: TGTGCCACCAGTGAGACAGGGGGAGGAACAGATACGCAGTATTTT

v_gene: TRBV7-3
d_gene: TRBD2
j_gene: TRBJ2-1
abundance: few
CDR3aa: CASSLTSEGGLPYNEQFF
CDR3nt: TGTGCCAGCAGCTTAACGTCGGAGGGAGGGCTTCCCTACAATGAGCAGTTCTTC

v_gene: TRBV5-1
d_gene: -
j_gene: TRBJ1-5
abundance: -
CDR3aa: CASSPIGGGNQPQHF
CDR3nt: TGCGCCAGCAGCCCGATTGGGGGAGGCAATCAGCCCCAGCATTTT

v_gene: TRBV27
d_gene: -
j_gene: TRBJ1-6
abundance: -
CDR3aa: CASSTYRNRDSPLHF
CDR3nt: TGTGCCAGCAGTACCTACAGGAACCGGGATTCACCCCTCCACTTT

v_gene: TRBV15
d_gene: -
j_gene: TRBJ2-2
abundance: -
CDR3aa: CATSRATGELFF
CDR3nt: TGTGCCACCAGCAGAGCCACCGGGGAGCTGTTTTTT

v_gene: TRBV5-1
d_gene: -
j_gene: TRBJ1-5
abundance: -
CDR3aa: CASSAGTANQPQHF
CDR3nt: TGCGCCAGCAGCGCCGGGACGGCAAATCAGCCCCAGCATTTT

v_gene: TRBV10-3
d_gene: -
j_gene: TRBJ1-1
abundance: -
CDR3aa: CATRINTEAFF
CDR3nt: TGTGCCACACGGATTAACACTGAAGCTTTCTTT

v_gene: TRBV10-3
d_gene: -
j_gene: TRBJ2-2
abundance: -
CDR3aa: CAINLGRGTGELFF
CDR3nt: TGTGCCATCAACCTTGGACGCGGCACCGGGGAGCTGTTTTTT

v_gene: TRBV4-3
d_gene: -
j_gene: TRBJ2-1
abundance: once
CDR3aa: CASSQEVSHNEQFF
CDR3nt: TGCGCCAGCAGCCAAGAGGTCTCCCACAATGAGCAGTTCTTC

v_gene: TRBV9
d_gene: TRBD2
j_gene: TRBJ2-7
abundance: -
CDR3aa: CASSTRAGTSYEQYF
CDR3nt: TGTGCCAGCAGCACCCGTGCCGGGACTAGCTACGAGCAGTACTTC

v_gene: TRBV4-3
d_gene: -
j_gene: TRBJ2-7
abundance: once
CDR3aa: CASSHGTSPSSYEQYF
CDR3nt: TGCGCCAGCAGCCACGGGACCAGCCCGAGCTCCTACGAGCAGTACTTC

v_gene: TRBV28
d_gene: -
j_gene: TRBJ2-7
abundance: -
CDR3aa: CASRMDYEQYF
CDR3nt: TGTGCCAGCAGAATGGACTACGAGCAGTACTTC

v_gene: TRBV10-3
d_gene: -
j_gene: TRBJ1-2
abundance: -
CDR3aa: CAIRDWGDGYTF
CDR3nt: TGTGCCATCAGGGATTGGGGAGATGGCTACACCTTC

v_gene: TRBV19
d_gene: -
j_gene: TRBJ2-7
abundance: once
CDR3aa: CASSIDISRAYYEQYF
CDR3nt: TGTGCCAGTAGTATAGATATCTCCAGGGCTTATTACGAGCAGTACTTC

v_gene: TRBV7-2
d_gene: -
j_gene: TRBJ1-1
abundance: -
CDR3aa: CASSPDPRWDTEAFF
CDR3nt: TGTGCCAGCAGCCCTGACCCCAGGTGGGACACTGAAGCTTTCTTT

v_gene: TRBV5-1
d_gene: -
j_gene: TRBJ2-2
abundance: -
CDR3aa: CASSLEGTHTGELFF
CDR3nt: TGCGCCAGCAGCTTGGAGGGGACTCACACCGGGGAGCTGTTTTTT

v_gene: TRBV11-2
d_gene: -
j_gene: TRBJ2-2
abundance: -
CDR3aa: CASSNPGELFF
CDR3nt: TGTGCCAGCAGCAACCCCGGGGAGCTGTTTTTT

v_gene: TRBV28
d_gene: TRBD1
j_gene: TRBJ2-7
abundance: -
CDR3aa: CASRRQGVSYEQYF
CDR3nt: TGTGCCAGCAGGAGACAGGGGGTCTCCTACGAGCAGTACTTC

v_gene: TRBV5-8
d_gene: TRBD1
j_gene: TRBJ1-6
abundance: -
CDR3aa: CASSTGTGSSPLHF
CDR3nt: TGTGCCAGCAGCACCGGGACAGGGTCTTCACCCCTCCACTTT

v_gene: TRBV5-1
d_gene: TRBD1
j_gene: TRBJ2-2
abundance: -
CDR3aa: CASSPDRENTGELFF
CDR3nt: TGCGCCAGCAGCCCAGACAGGGAAAACACCGGGGAGCTGTTTTTT

v_gene: TRBV4-3
d_gene: TRBD2
j_gene: TRBJ2-3
abundance: -
CDR3aa: CASSPAPHGSGQTSTDTQYF
CDR3nt: TGCGCCAGCAGCCCCGCGCCCCATGGTAGCGGGCAAACTAGCACAGATACGCAGTATTTT

v_gene: TRBV28
d_gene: TRBD2
j_gene: TRBJ2-5
abundance: -
CDR3aa: CASLSRGGEYF
CDR3nt: TGTGCCAGCCTCTCTCGCGGGGGAGAGTACTTC

v_gene: TRBV5-1
d_gene: -
j_gene: TRBJ2-1
abundance: -
CDR3aa: CASSLPGSSYNEQFF
CDR3nt: TGCGCCAGCAGCCTCCCCGGGAGCTCCTACAATGAGCAGTTCTTC

v_gene: TRBV3-1/TRBV3-2
d_gene: -
j_gene: TRBJ1-4
abundance: -
CDR3aa: CASSPMRGANEKLFF
CDR3nt: TGTGCCAGCAGCCCCATGCGGGGGGCTAATGAAAAACTGTTTTTT

v_gene: TRBV28
d_gene: TRBD2
j_gene: TRBJ2-3
abundance: -
CDR3aa: CASSPTSGSLGSTDTQYF
CDR3nt: TGTGCCAGCAGTCCCACTAGCGGGAGTTTGGGTAGCACAGATACGCAGTATTTT

v_gene: TRBV5-1
d_gene: -
j_gene: TRBJ1-1
abundance: -
CDR3aa: CASSLMGRGASEAFF
CDR3nt: TGCGCCAGCAGCTTGATGGGCCGCGGAGCTTCGGAGGCTTTCTTT

v_gene: TRBV5-6
d_gene: TRBD1
j_gene: TRBJ2-5
abundance: -
CDR3aa: CASSQGQGQETQYF
CDR3nt: TGTGCCAGCAGCCAGGGACAGGGCCAAGAGACCCAGTACTTC

v_gene: TRBV9
d_gene: -
j_gene: TRBJ1-1
abundance: -
CDR3aa: CASSVGQASWTEAFF
CDR3nt: TGTGCCAGCAGCGTAGGCCAGGCAAGTTGGACTGAAGCTTTCTTT

v_gene: TRBV7-9
d_gene: -
j_gene: TRBJ2-6
abundance: -
CDR3aa: CASSHDRAGANVLTF
CDR3nt: TGTGCCAGCAGCCACGACAGAGCTGGGGCCAACGTCCTGACTTTC

v_gene: TRBV5-4
d_gene: TRBD1
j_gene: TRBJ2-3
abundance: -
CDR3aa: CASSLKGARPDTQYF
CDR3nt: TGTGCCAGCAGCTTGAAGGGGGCGCGTCCAGATACGCAGTATTTT

v_gene: TRBV7-2
d_gene: -
j_gene: TRBJ1-4
abundance: -
CDR3aa: CASSLGIVPPNEKLFF
CDR3nt: TGTGCCAGCAGCTTAGGAATAGTGCCCCCAAATGAAAAACTGTTTTTT

v_gene: TRBV28
d_gene: -
j_gene: TRBJ2-6
abundance: -
CDR3aa: CASSSVQSSGANVLTF
CDR3nt: TGTGCCAGCAGTTCCGTCCAGAGCTCTGGGGCCAACGTCCTGACTTTC

v_gene: TRBV5-1
d_gene: -
j_gene: TRBJ2-1
abundance: -
CDR3aa: CASSLRLASYNEQFF
CDR3nt: TGCGCCAGCAGCTTGAGGCTAGCGTCCTACAATGAGCAGTTCTTC

v_gene: TRBV20-1
d_gene: -
j_gene: TRBJ1-2
abundance: -
CDR3aa: CSASSGTANYGYTF
CDR3nt: TGCAGTGCTAGTTCCGGGACCGCCAACTATGGCTACACCTTC

v_gene: TRBV6-5
d_gene: -
j_gene: TRBJ2-2
abundance: -
CDR3aa: CASSYQRNTGELFF
CDR3nt: TGTGCCAGCAGTTACCAGAGGAACACCGGGGAGCTGTTTTTT

v_gene: TRBV27
d_gene: TRBD1
j_gene: TRBJ1-1
abundance: -
CDR3aa: CASSLSQGAVTEAFF
CDR3nt: TGTGCCAGCAGTTTATCCCAGGGGGCGGTCACTGAAGCTTTCTTT

v_gene: TRBV7-9
d_gene: -
j_gene: TRBJ2-1
abundance: -
CDR3aa: CASSFQGTPPRKFF
CDR3nt: TGTGCCAGCAGCTTCCAGGGGACGCCCCCGAGGAAATTCTTC